This TCR beta chain emerged from a study of cytomegalovirus exposure and HLA in healthy donors. General observations from the study: Some public TCRs appeared in many individuals, while most sequences were rare. Across donors, presence/absence analyses took sequencing depth to be roughly uniform. Segments of the TCR beta V type were, in most cases, productive about 87% or about 30% of the time in an earlier analysis. From TCR beta sequences, most subjects' HLA-A and HLA-B alleles were reportedly predicted accurately.

PCR used 60 Vbeta primers and 13 Jbeta primers. The protocol was immunoSEQ multiplex PCR, while the TCRdb copy is restricted to in-frame clones and leaves out a portion. The repertoire holds some 170,000 clones, approximately 77% seen once, with 3.5% to 4.5% in the top ten. In its sample, this clone was seen a few times. Its antigen is not known. The sample comprised PBMCs. The sequence derives from a man between 25 and 39 years old in good health and CMV-seropositive.

The CDR3 DNA sequence: TGTGCCAGCAGTCCCCGACATAGTGAATCACCCCTCCACTTT. This codes for CASSPRHSESPLHF. This chain connects TRBV6-5 to TRBJ1-6, with D unresolved. The CDR3 totals 14 residues. Per the germline V gene, CDR1 is MNHEY and CDR2 is SVGAGI. V was trimmed by 5 bases and J by 10 bases, leaving 15 bases between them.